Listed below are T cell receptor beta chains from one sample, sequenced in a study of shared clonotypes between healthy human individuals. Measured with immunoSEQ multiplex PCR; TCRdb has only the in-frame clones, and not every one. This sample carries about 2.4 million clones, 93% of them seen once, and the ten largest clones take around 0.4%. The material sequenced was naive CD4+ T cells from PBMCs. These receptor sequences come from a man younger than 35 in good health. Some clones in this sample may be carry-over from other donors' samples. CDR3s include the opening cysteine and the closing phenylalanine or tryptophan. A D gene is named only where the DNA matches it firmly. Size tells how often a clone was seen (once, few, many) or the class of an expanded clone, and some rows leave it out.

d_call j_call clone_size v_call cdr3_aa cdr3_nt
NA TRBJ1-3 NA TRBV18 CASSPTVVSGNTIYF TGTGCCAGCTCACCGACAGTAGTTTCTGGAAACACCATATATTTT
NA TRBJ1-5 NA TRBV7-2 CASSPNSGQPQHF TGTGCCAGCAGCCCTAACAGCGGTCAGCCCCAGCATTTT
TRBD2 TRBJ2-3 once TRBV2 CASRSLAGGPDTQYF TGTGCCAGCAGGTCATTAGCGGGAGGGCCGGATACGCAGTATTTT
TRBD2 TRBJ2-1 NA TRBV15 CATSRGRTSGRDEQFF TGTGCCACCAGCAGAGGAAGGACTAGCGGGAGAGATGAGCAGTTCTTC
NA TRBJ2-2 NA TRBV7-7 CASSLGVAGELFF TGTGCCAGCAGCTTAGGGGTCGCCGGGGAGCTGTTTTTT
TRBD1 TRBJ1-1 NA TRBV2 CASSVEGARTEAFF TGTGCCAGCAGTGTAGAGGGGGCCCGCACTGAAGCTTTCTTT
NA TRBJ2-7 once TRBV29-1 CSALTGSYEQYF TGCAGCGCCCTGACAGGATCCTACGAGCAGTACTTC
TRBD1 TRBJ2-7 NA TRBV7-8 CASSLNIGQGTYEQYF TGTGCCAGCAGCTTAAATATCGGACAGGGCACCTACGAGCAGTACTTC
NA TRBJ2-5 NA TRBV5-4 CASSLDLGQETQYF TGTGCCAGCAGCTTGGACCTAGGGCAAGAGACCCAGTACTTC
NA TRBJ2-2 NA TRBV5-1 CASSLPGLNTGELFF TGCGCCAGCAGCTTGCCAGGGCTGAACACCGGGGAGCTGTTTTTT
NA TRBJ2-3 NA TRBV6-1 CASSRGREFTDTQYF TGTGCCAGCAGTCGGGGTCGGGAGTTTACAGATACGCAGTATTTT
TRBD1 TRBJ2-7 NA TRBV28 CASRGAGTGSYEQYF TGTGCCAGCAGAGGAGCCGGGACAGGGTCCTACGAGCAGTACTTC
NA TRBJ2-6 once TRBV7-8 CASSLGPLSGANVLTF TGTGCCAGCAGCTTAGGGCCGCTATCTGGGGCCAACGTCCTGACTTTC
TRBD2 TRBJ2-3 NA TRBV4-2 CASSQGLAGFTDTQYF TGTGCCAGCAGCCAAGGACTAGCGGGGTTCACAGATACGCAGTATTTT
NA TRBJ2-1 once TRBV5-6 CASSSRGEVYNEQFF TGTGCCAGCAGCTCAAGGGGGGAGGTCTACAATGAGCAGTTCTTC
NA TRBJ2-7 NA TRBV2 CASSDPPGSYEQYF TGTGCCAGCAGTGACCCCCCCGGGTCCTACGAGCAGTACTTC
NA TRBJ1-2 NA TRBV9 CASSVDRRGHGYTF TGTGCCAGCAGCGTAGATCGTAGGGGCCATGGCTACACCTTC
NA TRBJ2-1 NA TRBV7-3 CASSFPGSSYNEQFF TGTGCCAGCAGCTTTCCCGGGAGCTCCTACAATGAGCAGTTCTTC
NA TRBJ1-1 NA TRBV27 CASTPAAGAFF TGTGCCAGTACCCCCGCCGCGGGAGCTTTCTTT
NA TRBJ1-3 NA TRBV5-1 CASSLMDSGNTIYF TGCGCCAGCAGCTTAATGGATTCTGGAAACACCATATATTTT
NA TRBJ1-2 NA TRBV28 CASSFGNRDYGYTF TGTGCCAGCAGTTTCGGTAACAGGGACTATGGCTACACCTTC
NA TRBJ1-5 NA TRBV5-8 CASSHGQSNQPQHF TGTGCCAGCAGCCACGGACAGAGCAATCAGCCCCAGCATTTT
NA TRBJ2-3 NA TRBV29-1 CSVEAGPTDTQYF TGCAGCGTTGAAGCGGGCCCCACAGATACGCAGTATTTT
NA TRBJ2-3 NA TRBV10-1 CASSGSATDTQYF TGCGCCAGCAGCGGGTCCGCCACAGATACGCAGTATTTT
NA TRBJ2-5 NA TRBV7-3 CASSSSRLETQYF TGTGCCAGCAGCTCATCCCGCCTAGAGACCCAGTACTTC
TRBD2 TRBJ2-2 NA TRBV28 CASSRTSGRAGELFF TGTGCCAGCAGCCGGACTAGCGGGAGGGCCGGGGAGCTGTTTTTT
NA TRBJ2-7 NA TRBV5-1 CASSFAGASYEQYF TGCGCCAGCAGCTTCGCGGGGGCGTCCTACGAGCAGTACTTC
TRBD1 TRBJ1-2 NA TRBV5-5 CASSLVVGQGYGYTF TGTGCCAGCAGCTTGGTTGTGGGACAGGGCTATGGCTACACCTTC
NA TRBJ2-1 NA TRBV5-1 CASSLDQYNEQFF TGCGCCAGCAGCTTGGATCAATACAATGAGCAGTTCTTC
TRBD1 TRBJ1-1 NA TRBV9 CASSTTGLSTEAFF TGTGCCAGCAGCACGACAGGGTTGAGCACTGAAGCTTTCTTT
TRBD1 TRBJ1-2 NA TRBV10-3 CAITTGTGGFDGYTF TGTGCCATCACCACCGGGACAGGGGGGTTTGATGGCTACACCTTC
NA TRBJ1-2 NA TRBV18 CASSDSIDYGYTF TGTGCCAGCTCAGACAGTATCGACTATGGCTACACCTTC
NA TRBJ1-3 NA TRBV28 CASMKDRLSGNTIYF TGTGCCAGCATGAAGGATAGATTGTCTGGAAACACCATATATTTT
TRBD1 TRBJ1-5 few TRBV2 CASKGQGNQPQHF TGTGCCAGCAAAGGACAGGGTAATCAGCCCCAGCATTTT
TRBD1 TRBJ2-7 NA TRBV10-3 CAISDGTGGYEQYF TGTGCCATCAGTGATGGGACAGGGGGTTACGAGCAGTACTTC
TRBD1 TRBJ2-3 NA TRBV5-4 CASSLGRDRGADTQYF TGTGCCAGCAGCTTGGGTAGGGACAGGGGAGCAGATACGCAGTATTTT
TRBD1 TRBJ2-2 NA TRBV10-3 CAIKGTGGTGELFF TGTGCCATCAAAGGGACAGGCGGCACCGGGGAGCTGTTTTTT
NA TRBJ2-1 NA TRBV2 CASTVLNEQFF TGTGCCAGCACGGTCCTCAATGAGCAGTTCTTC
TRBD2 TRBJ2-5 NA TRBV5-1 CASSHLGTSGRARETQYF TGCGCCAGCAGCCACTTGGGGACTAGCGGGAGGGCCCGAGAGACCCAGTACTTC
TRBD2 TRBJ2-3 NA TRBV9 CASTPGGFTDTQYF TGTGCCAGCACCCCGGGGGGGTTCACAGATACGCAGTATTTT
NA TRBJ2-7 NA TRBV6-1 CASSRGDGSYEQYF TGTGCCAGCAGTAGGGGTGACGGGTCCTACGAGCAGTACTTC
NA TRBJ2-1 once TRBV18 CASSPQEYNEQFF TGTGCCAGCTCGCCTCAGGAGTACAATGAGCAGTTCTTC
NA TRBJ2-3 NA TRBV28 CASSAELVLDTQYF TGTGCCAGCAGTGCCGAACTAGTCCTGGATACGCAGTATTTT
TRBD2 TRBJ2-1 NA TRBV9 CASSVRLAANEQFF TGTGCCAGCAGCGTGAGACTAGCTGCCAATGAGCAGTTCTTC
NA TRBJ2-7 NA TRBV19 CASSVGTPYEQYF TGTGCCAGTAGTGTGGGTACCCCCTACGAGCAGTACTTC